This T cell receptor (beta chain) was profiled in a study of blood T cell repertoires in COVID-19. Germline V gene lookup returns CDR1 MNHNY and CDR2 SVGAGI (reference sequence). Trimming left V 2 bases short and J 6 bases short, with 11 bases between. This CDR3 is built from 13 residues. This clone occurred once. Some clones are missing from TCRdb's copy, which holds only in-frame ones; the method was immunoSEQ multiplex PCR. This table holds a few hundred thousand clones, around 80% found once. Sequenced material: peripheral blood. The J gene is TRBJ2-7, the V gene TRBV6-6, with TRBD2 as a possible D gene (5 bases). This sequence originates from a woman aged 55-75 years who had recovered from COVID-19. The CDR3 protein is CASSYGRTFEQYF. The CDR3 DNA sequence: TGTGCCAGCAGTTACGGGCGGACTTTCGAGCAGTACTTC.